This TCR beta chain came from a study of blood T cell repertoires in COVID-19. Turning to the study itself: The samples span acute and convalescent COVID-19 from the United States, Italy and Spain.

Per the original methods: Amplification of reference gene primers was used by the study to estimate nucleated cell counts. Sequencing was performed with immunoSEQ multiplex PCR; in TCRdb, only in-frame clones are kept and a portion is missing. Clone size and the V and J calls come from that table; the DNA yielded D and trimming. The sample consists of 80,000 to 100,000 clones, 70% to 90% of them appearing once. Enrolment of Seattle patients took place during active infection, and they were followed longitudinally. The CDR3 consists of 14 residues. V lost 2 bases to trimming and J lost 0 bases, with 10 bases between them. Germline V CDR1 and CDR2: GTSNPN, SVGIG (reference sequence).

The sample was peripheral blood. The receptor was derived from a man in his forties or fifties with COVID-19, enrolled during active disease. The chain links TRBV30 to TRBJ1-1; D remains ambiguous. CDR3 DNA sequence: TGTGCCTGGAGTATGGAGTCGCTGAACACTGAAGCTTTCTTT. Its translation: CAWSMESLNTEAFF.